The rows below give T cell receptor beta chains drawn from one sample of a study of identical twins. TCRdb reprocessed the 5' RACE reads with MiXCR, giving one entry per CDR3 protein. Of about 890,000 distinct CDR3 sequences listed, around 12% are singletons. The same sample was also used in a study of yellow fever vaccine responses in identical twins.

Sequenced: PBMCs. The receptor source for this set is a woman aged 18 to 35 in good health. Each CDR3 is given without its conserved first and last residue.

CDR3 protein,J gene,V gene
SLPWGYNEQF,TRBJ2-1,TRBV29-1
ASSRTSLETQY,TRBJ2-5,TRBV7-2
SVRLAGKQY,TRBJ2-7,TRBV29-1
SATGQGTEQY,TRBJ2-7,TRBV29-1
ASSPLRLGLIQY,TRBJ2-4,TRBV11-2
ASSHGTGIEAF,TRBJ1-1,TRBV7-9
AIRGDRLQETQY,TRBJ2-5,TRBV10-3
ASSGVRDRGIYEAF,TRBJ1-1,TRBV6-1
SVVFFGAPYYGYT,TRBJ1-2,TRBV29-1
ASSQGRSRGSAKNIQY,TRBJ2-4,TRBV4-1
ASSYLQVMTYEQY,TRBJ2-7,TRBV6-2/TRBV6-3
ASSQLGELENSPLH,TRBJ1-6,TRBV3-1
SAQTGITGELF,TRBJ2-2,TRBV20-1
ASTISGGAVNEQF,TRBJ2-1,TRBV12-3/TRBV12-4
ASSLISGTGELF,TRBJ2-2,TRBV5-6
SVEDGRPEAF,TRBJ1-1,TRBV29-1
ASGLGTVYNEQF,TRBJ2-1,TRBV28
ASSSGTGYYNEQF,TRBJ2-1,TRBV5-1
ASSFGEVGPGNQPQH,TRBJ1-5,TRBV12-3/TRBV12-4
AISDDWLNEQF,TRBJ2-1,TRBV10-3
ASSVGQGLRNEQF,TRBJ2-1,TRBV9
ASSEGVGNTIY,TRBJ1-3,TRBV7-9
ASSLRDLTTDTQY,TRBJ2-3,TRBV12-3/TRBV12-4
ASTTRGALAIEQF,TRBJ2-1,TRBV28
ASPGFGEAF,TRBJ1-1,TRBV21-1
ATRQLGYGYT,TRBJ1-2,TRBV27
ATSRPGASNQPQH,TRBJ1-5,TRBV15
ASSWDANEQF,TRBJ2-1,TRBV25-1
SRTREGDTQY,TRBJ2-3,TRBV20-1